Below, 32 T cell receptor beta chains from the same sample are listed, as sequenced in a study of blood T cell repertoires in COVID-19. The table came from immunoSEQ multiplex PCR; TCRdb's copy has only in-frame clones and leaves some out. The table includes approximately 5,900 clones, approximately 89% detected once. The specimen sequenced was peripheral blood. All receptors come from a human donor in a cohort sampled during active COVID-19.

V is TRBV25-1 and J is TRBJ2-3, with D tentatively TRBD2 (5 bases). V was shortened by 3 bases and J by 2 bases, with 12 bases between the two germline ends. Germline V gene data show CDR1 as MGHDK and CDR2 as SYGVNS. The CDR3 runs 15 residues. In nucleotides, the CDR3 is TGTGCCAGCAGTGATGTGAGGGAGCCCACAGATACGCAGTATTTT. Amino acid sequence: CASSDVREPTDTQYF. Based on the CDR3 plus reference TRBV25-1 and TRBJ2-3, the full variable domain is EADIYQTPRYLVIGTGKKITLECSQTMGHDKMYWYQQDPGMELHLIHYSYGVNSTEKGDLSSESTVSRIRTEHFPLTLESARPSHTSQYLCASSDVREPTDTQYFGPGTRLTVL.

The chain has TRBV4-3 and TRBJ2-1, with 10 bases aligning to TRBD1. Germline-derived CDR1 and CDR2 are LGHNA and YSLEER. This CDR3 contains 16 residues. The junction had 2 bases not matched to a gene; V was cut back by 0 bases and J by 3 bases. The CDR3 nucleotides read TGCGCCAGCAGCCAAGAGGGACAGGGGAACTACAATGAGCAGTTCTTC. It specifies CASSQEGQGNYNEQFF.

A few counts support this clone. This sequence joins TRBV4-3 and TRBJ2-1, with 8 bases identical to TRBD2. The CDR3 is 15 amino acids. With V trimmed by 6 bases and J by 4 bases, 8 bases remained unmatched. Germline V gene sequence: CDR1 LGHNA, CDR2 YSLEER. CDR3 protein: CASSPTSEPYNEQFF. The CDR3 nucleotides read TGCGCCAGCAGTCCGACTAGCGAACCGTACAATGAGCAGTTCTTC.

CDR3 protein: CASSPGVAGTDTQYF. The CDR3 bases are TGTGCCAGCAGCCCCGGGGTAGCGGGCACAGATACGCAGTATTTT. This sequence joins TRBV9 and TRBJ2-3, with a weak D call TRBD2 (6 bases). This CDR3 spans 15 amino acids. The V end lost 4 bases, the J end lost 1 base, and 13 bases lay between the germline ends. Germline V lookup: CDR1 SGDLS, CDR2 YYNGEE.

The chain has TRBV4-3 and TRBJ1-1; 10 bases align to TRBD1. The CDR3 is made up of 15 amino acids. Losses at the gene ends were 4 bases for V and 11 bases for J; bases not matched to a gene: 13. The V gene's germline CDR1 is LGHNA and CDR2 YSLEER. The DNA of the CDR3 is TGCGCCAGCAGCCGAGCCGGACAGGGGGTTACTCGGGCTTTCTTT. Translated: CASSRAGQGVTRAFF.

CDR3 amino acids: CASSLARALFGEQFF. The CDR3, as DNA: TGTGCCAGCAGCTTGGCCCGCGCACTCTTCGGTGAGCAGTTCTTC. The gene calls are TRBV5-8 and TRBJ2-1; D remains ambiguous. The length of the CDR3 is 15 residues. Trimming took off 0 bases at V and 9 bases at J, with 16 bases between the two ends. Per the germline V gene, CDR1 is SGHTS and CDR2 is YDEGEE.

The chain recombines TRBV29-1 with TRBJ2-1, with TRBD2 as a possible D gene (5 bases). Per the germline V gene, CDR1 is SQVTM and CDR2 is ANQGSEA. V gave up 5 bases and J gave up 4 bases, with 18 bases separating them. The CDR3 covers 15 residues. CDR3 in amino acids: CSVPKATSGYNEQFF. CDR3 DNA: TGCAGCGTTCCGAAGGCTACTAGTGGGTACAATGAGCAGTTCTTC.

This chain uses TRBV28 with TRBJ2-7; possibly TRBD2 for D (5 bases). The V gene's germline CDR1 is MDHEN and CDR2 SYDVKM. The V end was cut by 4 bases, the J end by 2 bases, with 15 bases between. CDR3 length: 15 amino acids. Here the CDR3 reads CASSSTPDGAYEQYF. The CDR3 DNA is TGTGCCAGCAGTTCGACCCCGGACGGGGCCTACGAGCAGTACTTC.

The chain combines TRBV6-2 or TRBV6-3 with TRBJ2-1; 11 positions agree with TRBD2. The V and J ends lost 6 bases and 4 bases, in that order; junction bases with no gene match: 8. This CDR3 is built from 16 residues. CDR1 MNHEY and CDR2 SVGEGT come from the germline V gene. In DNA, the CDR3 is TGTGCCAGCAGCGCAAGACTAGCGGGAAATTACAATGAGCAGTTCTTC. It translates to CASSARLAGNYNEQFF.

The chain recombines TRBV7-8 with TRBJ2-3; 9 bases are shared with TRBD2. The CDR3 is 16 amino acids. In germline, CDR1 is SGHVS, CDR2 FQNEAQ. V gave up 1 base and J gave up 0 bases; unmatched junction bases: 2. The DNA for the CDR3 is TGTGCCAGCAGCTTAGTGACTAGCGGTAGCACAGATACGCAGTATTTT. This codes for CASSLVTSGSTDTQYF.

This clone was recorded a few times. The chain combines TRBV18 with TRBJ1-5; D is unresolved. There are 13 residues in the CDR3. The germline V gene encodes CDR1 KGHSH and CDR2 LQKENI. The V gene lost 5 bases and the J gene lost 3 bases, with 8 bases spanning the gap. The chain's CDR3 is CASSSGANQPQHF. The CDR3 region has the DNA TGTGCCAGCTCATCGGGAGCCAATCAGCCCCAGCATTTT. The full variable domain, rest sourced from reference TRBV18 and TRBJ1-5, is NAGVMQNPRHLVRRRGQEARLRCSPMKGHSHVYWYRQLPEEGLKFMVYLQKENIIDESGMPKERFSAEFPKEGPSILRIQQVVRGDSAAYFCASSSGANQPQHFGDGTRLSIL.

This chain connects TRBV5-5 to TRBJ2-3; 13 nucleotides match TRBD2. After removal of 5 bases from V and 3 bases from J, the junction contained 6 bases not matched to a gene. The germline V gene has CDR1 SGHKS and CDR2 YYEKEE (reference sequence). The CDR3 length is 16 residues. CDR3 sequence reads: CASSRGGLAGTDTQYF. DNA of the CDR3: TGTGCCAGCAGTCGGGGGGGACTAGCGGGAACAGATACGCAGTATTTT.

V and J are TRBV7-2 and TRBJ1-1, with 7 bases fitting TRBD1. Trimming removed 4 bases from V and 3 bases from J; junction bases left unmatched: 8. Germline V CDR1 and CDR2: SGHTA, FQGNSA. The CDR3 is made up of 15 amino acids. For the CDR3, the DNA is TGTGCCAGCAGCTCCCGTGGGGACAGCTACACTGAAGCTTTCTTT. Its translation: CASSSRGDSYTEAFF.

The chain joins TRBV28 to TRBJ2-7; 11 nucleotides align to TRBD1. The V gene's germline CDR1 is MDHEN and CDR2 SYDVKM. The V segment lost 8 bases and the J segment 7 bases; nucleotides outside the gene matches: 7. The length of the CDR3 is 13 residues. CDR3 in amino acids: CASWTGGGQEQYF. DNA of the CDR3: TGTGCCAGCTGGACAGGGGGCGGGCAGGAGCAGTACTTC.

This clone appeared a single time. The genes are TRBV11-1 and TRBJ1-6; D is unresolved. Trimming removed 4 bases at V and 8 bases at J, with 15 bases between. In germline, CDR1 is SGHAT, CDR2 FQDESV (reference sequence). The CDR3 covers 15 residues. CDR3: CASSSISGYDSPLHF. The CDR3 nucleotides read TGTGCCAGCAGCTCGATCTCGGGTTACGATTCACCCCTCCACTTT.

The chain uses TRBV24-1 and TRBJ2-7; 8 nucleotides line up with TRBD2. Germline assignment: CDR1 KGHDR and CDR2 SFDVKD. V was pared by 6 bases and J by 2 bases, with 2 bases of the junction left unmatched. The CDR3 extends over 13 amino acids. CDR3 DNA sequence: TGTGCCACCAGTTATAGCGGGGCCTACGAGCAGTACTTC. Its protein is CATSYSGAYEQYF.

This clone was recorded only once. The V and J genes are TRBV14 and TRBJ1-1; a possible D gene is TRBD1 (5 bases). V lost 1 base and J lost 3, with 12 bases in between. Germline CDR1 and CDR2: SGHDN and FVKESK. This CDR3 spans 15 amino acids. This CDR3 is CASSQGTRADTEAFF. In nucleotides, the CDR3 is TGTGCCAGCAGCCAAGGGACCAGGGCTGACACTGAAGCTTTCTTT.

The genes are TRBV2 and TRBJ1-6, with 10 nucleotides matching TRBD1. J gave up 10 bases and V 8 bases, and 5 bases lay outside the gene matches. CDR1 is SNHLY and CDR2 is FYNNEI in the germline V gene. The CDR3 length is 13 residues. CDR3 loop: CASGGQGGSPLHF. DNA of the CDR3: TGTGCCAGCGGTGGACAGGGGGGATCACCCCTCCACTTT.

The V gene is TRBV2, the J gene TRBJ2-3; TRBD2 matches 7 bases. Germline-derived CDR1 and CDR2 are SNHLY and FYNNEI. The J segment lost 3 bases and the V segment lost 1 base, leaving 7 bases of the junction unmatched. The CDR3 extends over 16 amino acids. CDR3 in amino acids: CASSEGAGAATDTQYF. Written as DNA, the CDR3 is TGTGCCAGCAGTGAAGGGGCGGGAGCAGCAACAGATACGCAGTATTTT.

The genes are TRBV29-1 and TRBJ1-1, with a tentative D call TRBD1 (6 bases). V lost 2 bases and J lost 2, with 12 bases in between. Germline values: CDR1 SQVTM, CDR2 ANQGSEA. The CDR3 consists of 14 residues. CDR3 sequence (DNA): TGCAGCGTTGAAAATCAGGGGAGAAACACTGAAGCTTTCTTT. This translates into CSVENQGRNTEAFF.

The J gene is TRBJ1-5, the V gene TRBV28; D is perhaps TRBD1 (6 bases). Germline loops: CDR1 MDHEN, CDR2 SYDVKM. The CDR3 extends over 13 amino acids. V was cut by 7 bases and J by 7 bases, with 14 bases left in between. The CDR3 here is CASTGGAGQPQHF. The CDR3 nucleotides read TGTGCCAGCACCGGGGGGGCTGGACAGCCCCAGCATTTT.

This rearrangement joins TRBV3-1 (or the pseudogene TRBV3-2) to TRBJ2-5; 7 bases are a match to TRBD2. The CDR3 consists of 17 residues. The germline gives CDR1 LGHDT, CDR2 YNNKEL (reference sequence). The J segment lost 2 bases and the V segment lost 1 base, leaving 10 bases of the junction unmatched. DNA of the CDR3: TGTGCCAGCAGCCAAGTAGAGGCTAGCGGTATACAAGAGACCCAGTACTTC. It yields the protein CASSQVEASGIQETQYF.

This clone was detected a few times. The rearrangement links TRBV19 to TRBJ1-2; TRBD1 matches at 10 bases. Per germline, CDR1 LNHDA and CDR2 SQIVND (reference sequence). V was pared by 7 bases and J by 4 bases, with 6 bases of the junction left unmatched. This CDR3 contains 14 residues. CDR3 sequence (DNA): TGTGCCAGTACCTCACGGACAGGGGGCTATGGCTACACCTTC. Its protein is CASTSRTGGYGYTF. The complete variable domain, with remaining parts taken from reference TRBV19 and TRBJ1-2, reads DGGITQSPKYLFRKEGQNVTLSCEQNLNHDAMYWYRQDPGQGLRLIYYSQIVNDFQKGDIAEGYSVSREKKESFPLTVTSAQKNPTAFYLCASTSRTGGYGYTFGSGTRLTVV.

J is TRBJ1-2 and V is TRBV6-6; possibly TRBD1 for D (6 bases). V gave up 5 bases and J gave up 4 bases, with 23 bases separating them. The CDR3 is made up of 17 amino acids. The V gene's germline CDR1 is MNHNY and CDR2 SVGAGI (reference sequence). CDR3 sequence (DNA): TGTGCCAGCAGTCCAAGGGGGGGAGCAGGCTTCAGCTATGGCTACACCTTC. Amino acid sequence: CASSPRGGAGFSYGYTF.

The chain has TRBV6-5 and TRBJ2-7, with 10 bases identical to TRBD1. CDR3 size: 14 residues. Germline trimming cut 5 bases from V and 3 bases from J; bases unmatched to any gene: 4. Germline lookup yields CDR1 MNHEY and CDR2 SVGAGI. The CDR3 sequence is CASSQTGGFYEQYF. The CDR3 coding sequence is TGTGCCAGCAGTCAGACAGGGGGCTTCTACGAGCAGTACTTC.

The chain's CDR3 is CASSVGSGTSGSGEQFF. CDR3 DNA: TGTGCCAGCAGCGTAGGGTCCGGGACTAGCGGGAGTGGTGAGCAGTTCTTC. V gene TRBV9 combines with J gene TRBJ2-1, with 14 bases that match TRBD2. J gave up 9 bases and V 0 bases, and 8 bases lay outside the gene matches. The CDR3 runs to 17 residues. CDR1 and CDR2 (germline): SGDLS, YYNGEE.

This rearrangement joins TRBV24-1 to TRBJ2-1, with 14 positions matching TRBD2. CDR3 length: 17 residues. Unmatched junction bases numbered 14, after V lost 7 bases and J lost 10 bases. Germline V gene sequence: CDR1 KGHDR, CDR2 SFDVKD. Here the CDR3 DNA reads TGTGCCACCAGCCCCACCGGGACTAGCGGGAGACGGGAAGAGCAGTTCTTC. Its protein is CATSPTGTSGRREEQFF.

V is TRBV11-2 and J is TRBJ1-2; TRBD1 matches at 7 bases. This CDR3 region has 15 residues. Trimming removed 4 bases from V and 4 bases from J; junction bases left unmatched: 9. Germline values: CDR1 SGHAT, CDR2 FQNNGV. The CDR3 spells CASSSWTGQLYGYTF. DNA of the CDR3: TGTGCCAGCAGCTCCTGGACGGGACAGCTCTATGGCTACACCTTC.

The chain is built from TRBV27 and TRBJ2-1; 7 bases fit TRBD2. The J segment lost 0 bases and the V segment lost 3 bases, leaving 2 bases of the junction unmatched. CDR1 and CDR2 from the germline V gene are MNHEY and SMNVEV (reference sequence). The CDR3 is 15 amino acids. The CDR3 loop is CASSFRTSSYNEQFF. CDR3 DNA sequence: TGTGCCAGCAGTTTTCGGACTAGCTCCTACAATGAGCAGTTCTTC.

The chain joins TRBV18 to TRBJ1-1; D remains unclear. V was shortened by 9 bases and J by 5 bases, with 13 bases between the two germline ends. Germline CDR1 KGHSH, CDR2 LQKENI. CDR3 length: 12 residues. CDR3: CASSSLETEAFF. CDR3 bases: TGTGCCAGTTCCTCTTTGGAGACTGAAGCTTTCTTT.

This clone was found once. Written as DNA, the CDR3 is TGTGCCAGTAGTACACCTCCGGGACAGGGGGCTGACGAGCAGTACTTC. This translates into CASSTPPGQGADEQYF. The chain carries TRBV19 and TRBJ2-7; 12 nucleotides match TRBD1. The CDR3 extends over 16 amino acids. Germline V lookup: CDR1 LNHDA, CDR2 SQIVND (reference sequence). Germline trimming cut 4 bases from V and 5 bases from J; bases unmatched to any gene: 9.

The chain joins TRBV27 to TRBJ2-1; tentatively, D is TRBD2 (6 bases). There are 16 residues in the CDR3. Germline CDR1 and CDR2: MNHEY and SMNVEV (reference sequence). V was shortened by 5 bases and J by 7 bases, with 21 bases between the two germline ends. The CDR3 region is CASSQGGPLGLNEQFF. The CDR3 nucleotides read TGTGCCAGCAGTCAGGGAGGACCACTAGGCCTAAATGAGCAGTTCTTC.